A single sample gave rise to the 6 T cell receptor beta chains below, sequenced in a study of T cells after yellow fever vaccination. MiXCR, run by TCRdb on the 5' RACE reads, gives a single entry per CDR3 protein. The table records around 300,000 distinct CDR3 sequences, approximately 4% of them present only once. Sample: PBMCs, taken 15 days after the yellow fever booster vaccination. These receptors were taken from a man younger than 30 who received the YFV17D yellow fever vaccine.

In its sample, this clonotype was seen many times. The chain links TRBV7-9 to TRBJ2-2; D is ambiguous. This CDR3 is built from 12 residues. Germline V gene data show CDR1 as SEHNR and CDR2 as FQNEAQ (reference sequence). Trimming pared 0 bases from V and 7 bases from J, leaving 3 bases between. CDR3 region: CASSLAVGELFF. The CDR3 region has the DNA TGTGCCAGCAGCTTAGCGGTCGGGGAGCTGTTTTTT. The full variable domain, with the rest looked up from reference TRBV7-9 and TRBJ2-2, is DTGVSQNPRHKITKRGQNVTFRCDPISEHNRLYWYRQTLGQGPEFLTYFQNEAQLEKSRLLSDRFSAERPKGSFSTLEIQRTEQGDSAMYLCASSLAVGELFFGEGSRLTVL.

This clonotype was seen at least ten times. The chain is built from TRBV7-3 and TRBJ2-1; 7 bases align to TRBD2. V was clipped by 4 bases and J by 2 bases; unmatched bases: 2. CDR3 length: 14 residues. Germline V gene lookup returns CDR1 SGHTA and CDR2 FQGTGA. CDR3 DNA: TGTGCCAGCAGCTCGGGGGGAACCTACAATGAGCAGTTCTTC. It yields the protein CASSSGGTYNEQFF.

The rearrangement uses TRBV18 and TRBJ1-1; weak D call: TRBD1 (5 bases). The CDR3 is made up of 16 amino acids. Germline loops: CDR1 KGHSH, CDR2 LQKENI. The V end was cut by 2 bases, the J end by 0 bases, with 13 bases between. DNA for the CDR3: TGTGCCAGCTCACCAACGGGGCCCGGTATGAACACTGAAGCTTTCTTT. Protein sequence: CASSPTGPGMNTEAFF.

The chain carries TRBV7-9 and TRBJ1-5, with D possibly matching TRBD1 (5 bases). The CDR3 runs to 14 residues. The V end lost 3 bases, the J end lost 4 bases, and 10 bases lay between the germline ends. Germline V gene lookup returns CDR1 SEHNR and CDR2 FQNEAQ (reference sequence). In nucleotides, the CDR3 is TGTGCCAGCAGCTTTGTAGGGGCGAATCAGCCCCAGCATTTT. This gives the protein CASSFVGANQPQHF.

This clonotype was counted many times. The chain recombines TRBV20-1 with TRBJ2-2; the match to TRBD1 covers 7 bases. In germline, CDR1 is DFQATT, CDR2 SNEGSKA (reference sequence). This CDR3 has 14 amino acids. Trimming at V came to 3 bases and at J to 5 bases, leaving 6 bases not matched to a gene. The CDR3 DNA follows: TGCAGTGCTAGCGCGAACAGGGGAACCGGGGAGCTGTTTTTT. Its translation is CSASANRGTGELFF.

This clonotype was seen a handful of times. J is TRBJ1-2 and V is TRBV5-1; D may be TRBD1 (6 bases). The CDR3 runs 17 residues. The V end was cut by 5 bases, the J end by 6 bases, with 26 bases between. The germline V gene encodes CDR1 SGHRS and CDR2 YFSETQ. Written as DNA, the CDR3 is TGCGCCAGCAGTTCGGGACACGACCTAAGTGGGCTAAATGGCTACACCTTC. Translated: CASSSGHDLSGLNGYTF.